This TCR beta chain is from a study of blood T cell repertoires in COVID-19 (dated by TCRdb to between 2020 and 2021). Regarding the study in general: Collaborator samples came from the United States, Italy and Spain and covered acute and convalescent phases of COVID-19. Where available, HLA class I and class II types were taken from metadata supplied by the sample provider and were not determined by assay-based typing. Subjects who had been exposed to COVID-19, were actively infected with it, or had recovered from it provided the deeply sampled blood TCRbeta repertoires that made up the dataset. The material from the prospective study consisted of cDNA or gDNA derived from T cells, B-cell-depleted T cells, or PBMCs. The repertoires were released in a freely available public database meant as a resource for research on the immune response to SARS-CoV-2. The samples were drawn from the first 160 participants of the ongoing ImmuneRACE study and from roughly 1,300 subjects provided by 6 global collaborators. A de-identified subject ID, COVID-19 status, age in years and sex were almost always included in the sample metadata.

Points the paper makes about the study in general: Clinical and demographic metadata were provided uncurated, with the amount varying by source and participant.

Each collaborating institution followed its own protocols to collect whole blood in K2EDTA tubes. For TCRbeta analysis, collaborators shipped samples in one of three forms: frozen whole blood, isolated PBMCs, or DNA extracted from either of those sample types. Including cysteine and phenylalanine, the CDR3 has 15 amino acids. Just CDR3 DNA is preserved here, 45 bases in frame from base 1. The junction shows trimming of 7 bases on V and 0 bases on J, plus 13 bases between the germline ends. In the germline V gene (reference sequence), CDR1 corresponds to PRHDT and CDR2 to FYEKMQ. The immunoSEQ Assay, a bias-controlled multiplex PCR, was used to amplify TCRbeta CDR3 regions from genomic DNA. In the paper's pipeline: Within the assay, amplification of reference gene primers was used to estimate how many nucleated cells each sample contained. To quantify the absolute abundance of each unique TCRbeta CDR3 rearrangement, sequence reads were collapsed and filtered. For each sample, productive Simpson clonality was calculated as the square root of Simpson's diversity index over productive rearrangements. TCRdb obtained this table from immuneACCESS and retained in-frame rearrangements with V and J assigned. These tables miss some clones; where compared with another copy, unresolved V genes account for less than half of the shortfall, and the remainder is unexplained. The V and J calls and clone size come from that table; D and trimming were worked out from the DNA. In this sample the table shows about 40,000 clones, 84% of which occur a single time. Clones ranked in the top ten supply more than 12% of the sample.

Concerning this clone: Its binding antigen is unknown. No much larger clonotype is one base removed from it; base qualities were not supplied.

The chain is encoded by TRBV13 joined to TRBJ2-1; tentative D gene TRBD1, with 6 bases matching. The receptor was isolated from a middle-aged man with active or convalescent COVID-19. Source material: peripheral blood. CDR3 protein: CASTEEDSSYNEQFF. The DNA reads as follows: TGTGCCAGCACAGAGGAGGACAGCTCCTACAATGAGCAGTTCTTC.